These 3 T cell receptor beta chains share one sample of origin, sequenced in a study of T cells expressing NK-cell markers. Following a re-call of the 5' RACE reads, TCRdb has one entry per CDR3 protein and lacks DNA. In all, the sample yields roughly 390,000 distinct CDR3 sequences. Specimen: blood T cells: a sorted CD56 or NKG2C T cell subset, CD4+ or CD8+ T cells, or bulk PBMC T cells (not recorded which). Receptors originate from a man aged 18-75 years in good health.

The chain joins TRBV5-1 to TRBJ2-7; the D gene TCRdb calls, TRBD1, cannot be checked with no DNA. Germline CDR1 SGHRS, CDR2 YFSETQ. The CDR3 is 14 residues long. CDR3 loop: CASSRTRDSDEQYF.

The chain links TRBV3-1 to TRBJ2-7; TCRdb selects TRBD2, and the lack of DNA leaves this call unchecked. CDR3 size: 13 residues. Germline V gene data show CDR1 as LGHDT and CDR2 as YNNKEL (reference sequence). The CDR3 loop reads CASATGTSYEQYF.

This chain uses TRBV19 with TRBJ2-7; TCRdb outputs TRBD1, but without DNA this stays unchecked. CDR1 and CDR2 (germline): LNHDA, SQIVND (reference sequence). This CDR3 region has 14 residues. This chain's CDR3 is CASSLDGTSNEQYF.